The 17 T cell receptor beta chains reported below all come from one sample, sequenced in a study of blood T cell repertoires in COVID-19. The table came from immunoSEQ multiplex PCR; TCRdb's copy has only in-frame clones and leaves some out. Of more than 100,000 clones listed, less than 90% are singletons. Sequenced input: peripheral blood. The source is a woman aged 25 to 39 who had recovered from COVID-19.

This chain links TRBV5-6 with TRBJ2-2; D might be TRBD2 (5 bases). The CDR3 has 15 residues. Germline V gives CDR1 SGHDT, CDR2 YYEEEE. V lost 0 bases and J lost 2, with 8 bases in between. This CDR3 reads CASSLVPGNTGELFF. CDR3 nucleotides: TGTGCCAGCAGCTTGGTACCGGGAAACACCGGGGAGCTGTTTTTT.

V gene TRBV2 combines with J gene TRBJ1-3; D remains unclear. Trimming removed 0 bases at V and 1 base at J, with 7 bases between. This CDR3 comprises 15 residues. Germline CDR1 SNHLY, CDR2 FYNNEI. The CDR3 loop is CASSEAGVSGNTIYF. The CDR3 DNA reads TGTGCCAGCAGTGAAGCGGGAGTATCTGGAAACACCATATATTTT.

This clone was detected once. The chain carries TRBV9 and TRBJ2-1, with 12 bases identical to TRBD1. CDR3 length: 15 residues. The V and J ends lost 3 bases and 7 bases, in that order; junction bases with no gene match: 5. In germline, CDR1 is SGDLS, CDR2 YYNGEE. CDR3 residues: CASSARDRGQNEQFF. The CDR3 DNA reads as TGTGCCAGCAGCGCCCGGGACAGGGGGCAGAATGAGCAGTTCTTC.

This sequence joins TRBV25-1 and TRBJ2-2, with 12 bases matching TRBD1. CDR1 MGHDK and CDR2 SYGVNS come from the germline V gene. The CDR3 sequence is 17 residues long. V lost 5 bases, J lost 7 bases, and 11 bases stayed unmatched. The CDR3 DNA reads TGTGCCAGCAGTCGCGCGGGGACAGGGGGCATGATCGGGGAGCTGTTTTTT. Encoded protein: CASSRAGTGGMIGELFF.

The genes are TRBV4-2 and TRBJ2-3; 11 bases line up with TRBD2. V dropped 2 bases and J dropped 8; count of bases not matched to a gene: 12. The CDR3 has 17 residues. The germline V gene encodes CDR1 LGHNA and CDR2 YNFKEQ. CDR3: CASSQSSTLAGGGTQYF. The CDR3 DNA sequence: TGTGCCAGCAGCCAAAGTAGTACTTTAGCGGGAGGGGGTACGCAGTATTTT.

J is TRBJ1-2 and V is TRBV5-1; perhaps TRBD1 as D (5 bases). Per the germline V gene, CDR1 is SGHRS and CDR2 is YFSETQ. Trimming took 0 bases from V and 1 from J, leaving 10 bases between them. This CDR3 has 15 residues. Written as DNA, the CDR3 is TGCGCCAGCAGCTTGGAGCCAGGGTATAACTATGGCTACACCTTC. This encodes CASSLEPGYNYGYTF.

The rearrangement joins TRBV5-1 to TRBJ1-1; TRBD1 is a possible D gene (6 bases). V lost 0 bases to trimming and J lost 3 bases, with 15 bases between them. The CDR3 has 16 residues. Germline V gives CDR1 SGHRS, CDR2 YFSETQ. CDR3 in amino acids: CASSLVAGVRDTEAFF. The CDR3 DNA sequence: TGCGCCAGCAGCTTGGTGGCAGGGGTTCGAGACACTGAAGCTTTCTTT.

J is TRBJ2-3 and V is TRBV7-2; 12 bases align to TRBD2. Germline V gene sequence: CDR1 SGHTA, CDR2 FQGNSA. The CDR3 contains 15 residues. V shed 6 bases, J shed 4 bases, and the junction held 5 bases outside the gene matches. CDR3 region: CASSRLAGVPDTQYF. Here the CDR3 DNA reads TGTGCCAGCAGTCGACTAGCGGGAGTTCCAGATACGCAGTATTTT. The full variable domain, its missing parts supplied by reference TRBV7-2 and TRBJ2-3, is GAGVSQSPSNKVTEKGKDVELRCDPISGHTALYWYRQSLGQGLEFLIYFQGNSAPDKSGLPSDRFSAERTGGSVSTLTIQRTQQEDSAVYLCASSRLAGVPDTQYFGPGTRLTVL.

This rearrangement joins TRBV7-3 to TRBJ2-1; 9 nucleotides agree with TRBD2. Germline trimming cut 5 bases from V and 0 bases from J; bases unmatched to any gene: 5. Germline V gives CDR1 SGHTA, CDR2 FQGTGA. This CDR3 is built from 16 residues. The CDR3 bases are TGTGCCAGCAGCCCTCTGACTAGCGGCTCCTACAATGAGCAGTTCTTC. It encodes CASSPLTSGSYNEQFF. The full variable domain, its missing parts supplied by reference TRBV7-3 and TRBJ2-1, is GAGVSQTPSNKVTEKGKYVELRCDPISGHTALYWYRQSLGQGPEFLIYFQGTGAADDSGLPNDRFFAVRPEGSVSTLKIQRTERGDSAVYLCASSPLTSGSYNEQFFGPGTRLTVL.

The V call is TRBV4-1, the J call TRBJ1-1; D remains unclear. V was pared by 0 bases and J by 1 base, with 9 bases between. This CDR3 has 15 residues. Germline lookup yields CDR1 MGHRA and CDR2 YSYEKL. The CDR3 nucleotides are TGCGCCAGCAGCCAAGATGTTACAGCGAACACTGAAGCTTTCTTT. This translates into CASSQDVTANTEAFF.

This clone was observed many times. The same CDR3 also results from other DNA sequences found in this sample. V gene TRBV18 combines with J gene TRBJ1-1; unclear D gene. The CDR3 runs 14 residues. Germline V gives CDR1 KGHSH, CDR2 LQKENI. Trimming removed 4 bases from V and 0 bases from J, with 9 bases in between. Here the CDR3 DNA reads TGTGCCAGCTCACAAGAAACGGTGAACACTGAAGCTTTCTTT. It translates to CASSQETVNTEAFF.

This clone has just a few counts. The DNA of the CDR3 is TGTGCCAGCAGCTTGGTTTGGGGCGCGGACTATGGCTACACCTTC. This codes for CASSLVWGADYGYTF. The chain carries TRBV5-6 and TRBJ1-2; D may be TRBD1 (5 bases). V was clipped by 0 bases and J by 3 bases, with 12 bases between them. CDR3 size: 15 residues. Germline V gene data show CDR1 as SGHDT and CDR2 as YYEEEE.

This clone was detected only once. This chain joins TRBV29-1 and TRBJ2-2; D is unclear. Between the trimmed V and J ends, which lost 7 bases and 2 bases, there was a span of 8 bases. The CDR3 has 12 amino acids. Per the germline V gene, CDR1 is SQVTM and CDR2 is ANQGSEA. The CDR3 spells CSAHGNTGELFF. The DNA for the CDR3 is TGCAGCGCCCATGGCAACACCGGGGAGCTGTTTTTT.

This chain joins TRBV30 and TRBJ2-2; 7 nucleotides match TRBD2. The V and J ends lost 1 base and 2 bases, in that order; junction bases with no gene match: 7. The CDR3 runs 16 residues. The V gene's germline CDR1 is GTSNPN and CDR2 SVGIG (reference sequence). The CDR3 DNA follows: TGTGCCTGGAGTGGTTCTAGCGGACTTAACACCGGGGAGCTGTTTTTT. Protein: CAWSGSSGLNTGELFF.

The V and J genes are TRBV19 and TRBJ1-5; the D gene is possibly TRBD1 (6 bases). This CDR3 comprises 15 residues. CDR1 is LNHDA, CDR2 SQIVND, per germline (reference sequence). V was cut by 3 bases and J by 3 bases, with 12 bases left in between. The CDR3 is CASSIFGTINQPQHF. The CDR3 DNA is TGTGCCAGTAGTATTTTCGGGACAATCAATCAGCCCCAGCATTTT.

For the CDR3, the DNA is TGTGCCAGCAGCTTAGCCCTACCGGGACAGGACGAGCAGTACTTC. Translating gives CASSLALPGQDEQYF. The J gene is TRBJ2-7, the V gene TRBV11-2; 8 nucleotides line up with TRBD1. The CDR3 has 15 residues. CDR1 and CDR2 from the germline V gene are SGHAT and FQNNGV. V was pared by 1 base and J by 5 bases, with 7 bases of the junction left unmatched.

J is TRBJ2-5 and V is TRBV27; a possible D gene is TRBD1 (5 bases). Looked up from germline, CDR1 is MNHEY and CDR2 is SMNVEV (reference sequence). V was clipped by 3 bases and J by 2 bases, with 10 bases between them. The CDR3 spans 14 residues. CDR3 in amino acids: CASSFAGKQETQYF. Here the CDR3 DNA reads TGTGCCAGCAGTTTCGCAGGGAAACAAGAGACCCAGTACTTC.